This TCR beta chain was captured in a study of blood T cell repertoires in COVID-19. About the research overall: Material from acute and convalescent COVID-19 was sourced from the United States, Italy and Spain. Nucleic acid was either cDNA or gDNA, and it came from T cells, B-cell-depleted T cells, or PBMCs.

This clone was counted a single time. Seattle patients were enrolled while actively infected and followed longitudinally. The CDR3 is made up of 16 amino acids. V lost 5 bases and J lost 7; bases outside the gene matches: 7. CDR1 and CDR2 (germline): SGHAT, FQNNGV. In the original processing: Reference gene primers were amplified, and this amplification served to estimate nucleated cell counts. Repertoires were generated with immunoSEQ multiplex PCR, while TCRdb's copy carries only in-frame clones and drops some. The V and J calls and clone size were taken over from that table, and D and trimming were inferred from the DNA. Of approximately 440,000 clones in the sample, around 88% are singletons; the top ten hold over 9.5%.

The chain links TRBV11-2 to TRBJ1-6; 11 bases are a match to TRBD1. Sequenced sample: peripheral blood. The sequence derives from a woman between 50 and 59 years old with COVID-19, enrolled during active disease. The CDR3 sequence: CASSQGQGARNSPLHF. CDR3 DNA: TGTGCCAGCAGCCAAGGACAGGGGGCACGGAATTCACCCCTCCACTTT.